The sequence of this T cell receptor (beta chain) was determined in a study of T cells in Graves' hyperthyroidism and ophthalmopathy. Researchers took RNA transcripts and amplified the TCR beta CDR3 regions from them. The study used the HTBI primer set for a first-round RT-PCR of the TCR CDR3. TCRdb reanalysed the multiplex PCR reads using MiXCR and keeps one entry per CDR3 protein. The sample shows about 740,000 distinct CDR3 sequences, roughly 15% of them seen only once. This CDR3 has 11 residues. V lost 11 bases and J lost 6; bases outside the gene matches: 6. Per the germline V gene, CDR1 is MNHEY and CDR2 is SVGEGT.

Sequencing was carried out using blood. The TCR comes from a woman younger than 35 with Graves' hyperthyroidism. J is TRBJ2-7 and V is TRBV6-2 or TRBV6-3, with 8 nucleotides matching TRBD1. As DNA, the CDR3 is TGTGCCGGAGGACAGGGTGGCGAGCAGTACTTC. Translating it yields CAGGQGGEQYF.